These 17 T cell receptor beta chains were all obtained from the same sample, sequenced in a study of blood T cell repertoires in COVID-19. The table came from immunoSEQ multiplex PCR; TCRdb's copy has only in-frame clones and leaves some out. The sample has fewer than 400,000 clones, around 86% seen once; the top ten hold 3%. Material: peripheral blood. The receptors derive from a human donor in a cohort sampled during active COVID-19.

This chain links TRBV2 with TRBJ2-3, with a weak D call TRBD2 (5 bases). This CDR3 has 16 amino acids. Germline values: CDR1 SNHLY, CDR2 FYNNEI. The V end lost 2 bases, the J end lost 6 bases, and 18 bases lay between the germline ends. The CDR3 nucleotides read TGTGCCAGCAGTGAAAGTCCGGACGGGATCGGTGATACGCAGTATTTT. Translating gives CASSESPDGIGDTQYF.

The rearrangement joins TRBV27 to TRBJ2-3, with 7 bases matching TRBD1. The V gene end was trimmed by 4 bases and the J gene end by 3 bases; junction bases not matched to a gene: 13. Germline loops: CDR1 MNHEY, CDR2 SMNVEV (reference sequence). This CDR3 contains 17 residues. The CDR3 DNA is TGTGCCAGCAGTTCCCTGCCGACAGGGCAAAATACAGATACGCAGTATTTT. Its translation: CASSSLPTGQNTDTQYF.

This sequence joins TRBV6-1 and TRBJ1-5; D gene ambiguous. The germline V gene has CDR1 MNHNS and CDR2 SASEGT. V lost 4 bases and J lost 1, with 14 bases in between. The length of the CDR3 is 16 residues. CDR3 sequence reads: CASSGTAGLSNQPQHF. In nucleotides, the CDR3 is TGTGCCAGCAGTGGTACAGCGGGGTTGAGCAATCAGCCCCAGCATTTT.

V is TRBV3-1 (or the pseudogene TRBV3-2) and J is TRBJ2-7; D is perhaps TRBD2 (6 bases). CDR1 is LGHDT, CDR2 YNNKEL, per germline (reference sequence). This CDR3 has 14 residues. V was trimmed by 4 bases and J by 9 bases, leaving 19 bases between them. The CDR3 DNA reads as TGTGCCAGCAGCCCCGGAGGAGGGCTACGAGGGCAGTACTTC. The encoded protein is CASSPGGGLRGQYF.

V and J are TRBV20-1 and TRBJ2-5; 8 nucleotides align to TRBD2. Germline V gene data show CDR1 as DFQATT and CDR2 as SNEGSKA (reference sequence). V was clipped by 3 bases and J by 5 bases; unmatched bases: 8. CDR3 length equals 14 residues. In DNA form, the CDR3 reads TGCAGTGCTAGTATTAGCGGGGAACATGAGACCCAGTACTTC. Amino acid sequence: CSASISGEHETQYF.

The gene calls are TRBV27 and TRBJ2-5; a weak D match, TRBD2 (6 bases). Trimming pared 4 bases from V and 3 bases from J, leaving 9 bases between. This CDR3 comprises 13 residues. Germline V gives CDR1 MNHEY, CDR2 SMNVEV (reference sequence). Here the CDR3 DNA reads TGTGCCAGCAGTTCCTGGGGGGAAGAGACCCAGTACTTC. Its translation is CASSSWGEETQYF.

The V gene is TRBV11-2, the J gene TRBJ1-1; 7 bases match TRBD1. This CDR3 has 15 residues. Germline lookup yields CDR1 SGHAT and CDR2 FQNNGV. J gave up 1 base and V 5 bases, and 7 bases lay outside the gene matches. The CDR3 bases are TGTGCCAGCAGCGCCTACGACAGGGCGAACACTGAAGCTTTCTTT. This codes for CASSAYDRANTEAFF.

The rearrangement uses TRBV7-9 and TRBJ2-5; 7 bases match TRBD2. V lost 6 bases, J lost 4 bases, and 20 bases stayed unmatched. Germline lookup yields CDR1 SEHNR and CDR2 FQNEAQ (reference sequence). This CDR3 region has 18 residues. The chain's CDR3 is CASSIGVGGARDGETQYF. In nucleotides, the CDR3 is TGTGCCAGCAGTATAGGCGTGGGAGGGGCCAGGGATGGAGAGACCCAGTACTTC.

The rearrangement uses TRBV24-1 and TRBJ2-3; 12 positions match TRBD2. Germline lookup yields CDR1 KGHDR and CDR2 SFDVKD. There are 15 residues in the CDR3. V trimming: 3 bases; J trimming: 5 bases; junction bases outside the gene matches: 2. CDR3 in amino acids: CATSDLAGGVDTQYF. The CDR3 bases are TGTGCCACCAGTGATCTAGCGGGGGGGGTAGATACGCAGTATTTT.

CDR3 DNA sequence: TGTGCCAGCAGCAGAGAGATTCAAGACAGGGAGAGAGGGTCGACTAATGAAAAACTGTTTTTT. Translated: CASSREIQDRERGSTNEKLFF. This sequence joins TRBV21-1 and TRBJ1-4; the table names TRBD1, a call not compared with the DNA. TRBV21-1 is a pseudogene locus. CDR3 length equals 21 residues.

The chain couples TRBV6-5 to TRBJ2-2, with D possibly TRBD2 on 5 matching bases. The germline V gene has CDR1 MNHEY and CDR2 SVGAGI. CDR3 size: 14 residues. Trimming shortened V by 5 bases and J by 6 bases, and 13 bases separated the two germline ends. As DNA, the CDR3 is TGTGCCAGCAGTCGCTCTACGAGGGCCGGGGAGCTGTTTTTT. Its translation: CASSRSTRAGELFF.

V and J are TRBV19 and TRBJ2-1, with 9 bases matching TRBD1. The trim removed 4 bases at V and 4 bases at J, leaving 5 bases unmatched. The CDR3 runs to 15 residues. The germline V gene encodes CDR1 LNHDA and CDR2 SQIVND (reference sequence). In DNA form, the CDR3 reads TGTGCCAGTAGTACGACGGGACAGGGTTACAATGAGCAGTTCTTC. Its translation: CASSTTGQGYNEQFF.

This rearrangement joins TRBV28 to TRBJ1-2, with D possibly TRBD1 on 5 matching bases. V dropped 8 bases and J dropped 1 base, with 29 bases sitting between them. Per germline, CDR1 MDHEN and CDR2 SYDVKM. This CDR3 has 19 amino acids. CDR3 coding DNA: TGTGCCAGCCTTGATTTGATTTCTGACAGTCTTTATGTTAACTATGGCTACACCTTC. Protein product: CASLDLISDSLYVNYGYTF.

V usage is TRBV7-2 and J usage is TRBJ2-1, with D possibly matching TRBD1 (6 bases). V was trimmed by 2 bases and J by 8 bases, leaving 19 bases between them. The CDR3 length is 16 residues. CDR1 is SGHTA, CDR2 FQGNSA, per germline. CDR3 sequence: CASSLSFARGGYEQFF. As DNA, the CDR3 is TGTGCCAGCAGCTTAAGTTTTGCTAGAGGGGGATATGAGCAGTTCTTC.

The count of this clone is one. DNA of the CDR3: TGTGCCAGCAGCCAGGGACTAGCGGGGCCCCAGTACTTC. Translated, it gives CASSQGLAGPQYF. This sequence joins TRBV14 and TRBJ2-5; 13 bases fit TRBD2. The CDR3 contains 13 residues. The trim removed 3 bases at V and 9 bases at J, leaving 1 base unmatched. Germline V gene sequence: CDR1 SGHDN, CDR2 FVKESK.

The V and J genes are TRBV7-2 and TRBJ2-5, with TRBD2 matching 9 bases. The V gene's germline CDR1 is SGHTA and CDR2 FQGNSA. CDR3 length equals 16 residues. V was clipped by 1 base and J by 4 bases; unmatched bases: 7. CDR3 protein: CASSLGPLAGVETQYF. Written as DNA, the CDR3 is TGTGCCAGCAGCTTAGGGCCCTTAGCGGGAGTAGAGACCCAGTACTTC.

This rearrangement joins TRBV12-3 or TRBV12-4 to TRBJ2-3; 8 bases are shared with TRBD2. V shed 7 bases, J shed 10 bases, and the junction held 10 bases outside the gene matches. The length of the CDR3 is 13 residues. CDR3 nucleotide sequence: TGTGCCAGCACCGCGGGGGGTATACGCCCGCAGTATTTT. Translated, it gives CASTAGGIRPQYF.